A selection of T cell receptor beta chains follows, all from one sample in a study of cytomegalovirus exposure and HLA in healthy donors. The assay was immunoSEQ multiplex PCR, and TCRdb's table has in-frame clones only and misses some. The repertoire holds about 190,000 clones, about 81% seen once, with roughly 2% in the top ten. Sample: PBMCs. These receptors were collected from a woman aged 18-29 years in good health and CMV-seropositive. CDR3s include the opening cysteine and the closing phenylalanine or tryptophan. A D gene is named only where the DNA matches it firmly. Some rows have no size entry. The others give once, few or many, or a class for an expanded clone.

j_gene,v_gene,abundance,d_gene,len,CDR3nt,CDR3aa
TRBJ2-2,TRBV7-9,NA,TRBD2,18,TGTGCCAGCAGCTTAGTCGTTGGACTAGCTCCGGGGCCCGGGGAGCTGTTTTTT,CASSLVVGLAPGPGELFF
TRBJ2-7,TRBV19,NA,NA,13,TGTGCCAGTAGCGGGACAAGTTTCTACGAGCAGTACTTC,CASSGTSFYEQYF
TRBJ1-2,TRBV7-3,once,TRBD1,14,TGTGCCAGCAGCCCCGCGAACAGGGGATATGGCTACACCTTC,CASSPANRGYGYTF
TRBJ2-3,TRBV6-6,NA,NA,12,TGTGCCAGCAGTTACCTGTCAGATACGCAGTATTTT,CASSYLSDTQYF
TRBJ2-7,TRBV5-4,NA,NA,16,TGTGCCAGCAGCTTGGCCCTTCAAGGGGGATCCTACGAGCAGTACTTC,CASSLALQGGSYEQYF
TRBJ2-2,TRBV4-3,NA,NA,15,TGCGCCAGCAGCCCGGAGGGACAGCACACCGGGGAGCTGTTTTTT,CASSPEGQHTGELFF
TRBJ2-6,TRBV27,few,NA,13,TGTGCCAGCAGTTTGGGCAGGGCCAACGTCCTGACTTTC,CASSLGRANVLTF
TRBJ2-7,TRBV7-9,few,NA,15,TGTGCCAGCAGCGAAGGACAAAGGGCCCCCTACGAGCAGTACTTC,CASSEGQRAPYEQYF
TRBJ2-5,TRBV5-1,NA,NA,14,TGCGCCAGCAGCTTGGAGGGCAGGGAAGAGACCCAGTACTTC,CASSLEGREETQYF
TRBJ2-1,TRBV11-2,NA,TRBD2,13,TGTGCCACCTCGTCGGGGGGTTGGAATGAGCAGTTCTTC,CATSSGGWNEQFF
TRBJ1-3,TRBV27,once,NA,15,TGTGCCAGCAGTTCCCTCTACGTCTCTGGAAACACCATATATTTT,CASSSLYVSGNTIYF
TRBJ1-4,TRBV5-6,few,NA,15,TGTGCCAGCAGCTGGCTCGGGGGACCGCTTGAAAAACTGTTTTTT,CASSWLGGPLEKLFF
TRBJ1-5,TRBV28,NA,NA,13,TGTGCCAGCAGTTTAGGAGGGTTCCAGCCCCAGCATTTT,CASSLGGFQPQHF
TRBJ1-5,TRBV27,NA,NA,14,TGTGCCAGCACCCCCGTCGCGGGGTTTCAGCCCCAGCATTTT,CASTPVAGFQPQHF
TRBJ1-2,TRBV11-2,once,TRBD1,14,TGTGCCAGCAGCCCCGGGACAGCTAACTATGGCTACACCTTC,CASSPGTANYGYTF
TRBJ1-5,TRBV25-1,NA,TRBD1,14,TGTGCCAGCAGTGAGGACAGGGAGGTTCAGCCCCAGCATTTT,CASSEDREVQPQHF
TRBJ1-6,TRBV6-8,NA,NA,13,TGTGCCAGCAGCCTCGACAGGAATTCACCCCTCCACTTT,CASSLDRNSPLHF
TRBJ2-1,TRBV9,once,TRBD2,18,TGTGCCAGCAGCGTCTCCCGAGGGGGGGGCGGGGGGGCCAATGAGCAGTTCTTC,CASSVSRGGGGGANEQFF
TRBJ2-7,TRBV6-1,NA,NA,14,TGTGCCAGCACCAAAACAAGGGGCTCCTACGAGCAGTACTTC,CASTKTRGSYEQYF
TRBJ2-5,TRBV19,NA,NA,15,TGTGCCAGTAGTATGAACGGCGCCGAGGGAGAGACCCAGTACTTC,CASSMNGAEGETQYF
TRBJ1-2,TRBV29-1,NA,TRBD1,13,TGCAGCGTTACCCAGACGGACAGGACTGGCTACACCTTC,CSVTQTDRTGYTF
TRBJ1-3,TRBV30,NA,NA,13,TGTGCCTGGAGCCTTACCGGTGGAAACACCATATATTTT,CAWSLTGGNTIYF
TRBJ1-1,TRBV29-1,NA,TRBD1,12,TGCAGCGTAAGACAGGGGGCGGCTGAAGCTTTCTTT,CSVRQGAAEAFF
TRBJ1-1,TRBV10-1,NA,NA,14,TGCGCCAGCAGTGAGTCCCCGGGTGAGACTGAAGCTTTCTTT,CASSESPGETEAFF
TRBJ2-3,TRBV29-1,NA,NA,12,TGCAGCGTTGTGGAGGACACAGATACGCAGTATTTT,CSVVEDTDTQYF
TRBJ1-6,TRBV10-3,NA,NA,14,TGTGCCATCAGTGAGAGCGGGGCAAATTCACCCCTCCACTTT,CAISESGANSPLHF
TRBJ1-5,TRBV28,NA,NA,13,TGTGCCAGCACGGAGGGGAGCAATCAGCCCCAGCATTTT,CASTEGSNQPQHF
TRBJ1-2,TRBV30,NA,NA,13,TGTGCCTGGGATGGAAGGTTTAACGGGGGCTACACCTTC,CAWDGRFNGGYTF
TRBJ2-5,TRBV10-3,NA,TRBD2,14,TGTGCCATCAAGGGCGGGGGGCCATGGGAGACCCAGTACTTC,CAIKGGGPWETQYF
TRBJ2-5,TRBV10-3,NA,TRBD2,16,TGTGCCATCAGTGAGTTGGGAGGGCCCCCTTGGGAGACCCAGTACTTC,CAISELGGPPWETQYF
TRBJ1-5,TRBV27,few,NA,13,TGTGCCAGCAGTTTTGGCAGAAATCAGCCCCAGCATTTT,CASSFGRNQPQHF
TRBJ2-2,TRBV28,NA,TRBD1,16,TGTGCCAGCAGTTTATGGAGACAGGGGAACACCGGGGAGCTGTTTTTT,CASSLWRQGNTGELFF
TRBJ2-4,TRBV4-1,NA,NA,17,TGCGCCAGCAGCCAAGATTTCAACCCAGGGCTGGGCAACATTCAGTACTTC,CASSQDFNPGLGNIQYF